This T cell receptor beta chain is from a study of blood T cell repertoires in COVID-19. Whole-study context: Collection of acute and convalescent COVID-19 samples took place in the United States, Italy and Spain.

Germline V gene lookup returns CDR1 SGHNT and CDR2 YYREEE (reference sequence). There are 15 residues in the CDR3. V was cut by 0 bases and J by 0 bases, with 7 bases left in between. Per the study methods: Cell counts per sample came from amplifying reference gene primers. Method: immunoSEQ multiplex PCR; TCRdb's copy keeps in-frame clones and lacks some. That table furnishes V, J and clone size, whereas the DNA furnished D and trimming. Counted here are under 300,000 clones, 80% to 85% occurring once; the ten biggest clones make up about 3.2%. This clonotype was obtained from a woman in her sixties or seventies with active or convalescent COVID-19. The sample taken for sequencing was peripheral blood. The V gene is TRBV5-4, the J gene TRBJ1-3, with a tentative D call TRBD1 (5 bases). This CDR3 is CASSLDRSSGNTIYF. The CDR3 DNA reads as TGTGCCAGCAGCTTGGACAGGAGCTCTGGAAACACCATATATTTT.